This T cell receptor (beta chain) was retrieved from a study of blood T cell repertoires in COVID-19. The data were produced by immunoSEQ multiplex PCR, yet TCRdb's version contains in-frame clones alone and is incomplete. Of roughly 100,000 clones listed, roughly 80% are singletons. The sample consisted of peripheral blood. This receptor was identified in a woman in her 70s with acute or convalescent COVID-19.

In nucleotides, the CDR3 is TGTGCCAGCAGTGAATCCCCTTCGGGCTCCTACAATGAGCAGTTCTTC. Its translation: CASSESPSGSYNEQFF. This rearrangement joins TRBV6-4 to TRBJ2-1; D remains unclear. From germline, CDR1 is MRHNA and CDR2 SNTAGT. CDR3 length: 16 residues. Trimming pared 3 bases from V and 0 bases from J, leaving 12 bases between.